The 20 T cell receptor beta chains in this list originate from one sample, sequenced in a study of blood T cells in healthy people across ages. The use of a sample-barcoded 5' primer and a J-beta primer mix characterized a second PCR of about 7 to 12 cycles. A single record per CDR3 protein comes from TCRdb applying MiXCR to the 5' RACE reads. The sample carries fewer than 900,000 distinct CDR3 sequences, under 40% recorded once. The sample taken for sequencing was blood. These receptors were collected from a man younger than 35 in good health.

This clonotype appeared many times. The chain has TRBV5-1 and TRBJ2-7; D not resolved. V lost 0 bases and J 5 bases, leaving 9 bases between the germline ends. This CDR3 has 13 amino acids. The germline CDR1 and CDR2 sequences are SGHRS and YFSETQ. The CDR3 reads CASSLVGNNEQYF. The CDR3 DNA reads as TGCGCCAGCAGCTTGGTAGGGAATAACGAGCAGTACTTC. The full variable domain, rest sourced from reference TRBV5-1 and TRBJ2-7, is KAGVTQTPRYLIKTRGQQVTLSCSPISGHRSVSWYQQTPGQGLQFLFEYFSETQRNKGNFPGRFSGRQFSNSRSEMNVSTLELGDSALYLCASSLVGNNEQYFGPGTRLTVT.

Note on this clonotype: The junction differs from germline at one of its ends, possibly a read error. This chain connects TRBV7-2 to TRBJ1-5; D unresolved. The CDR3 length is 13 residues. The germline gives CDR1 SGHTA, CDR2 FQGNSA. In DNA, the CDR3 is TGTGCCAGCAGCTTAGAACTTCTAAAGCCCCGGCATTTT. This encodes CASSLELLKPRHF.

For this clonotype: A read error may explain this, as a much larger clone is one base away. The chain joins TRBV4-1 to TRBJ1-1; 9 bases map to TRBD1. The CDR3 loop spans 18 amino acids. Losses at the gene ends were 1 base for V and 4 bases for J; bases not matched to a gene: 13. The germline gives CDR1 MGHRA, CDR2 YSYEKL. This CDR3 is CASSQGLLQGARGTEAFF. DNA of the CDR3: TGCGCCAGCAGCCAAGGCCTCTTACAGGGGGCGCGCGGCACTGAAGCTTTCTTT.

This chain connects TRBV7-9 to TRBJ2-1, with 10 bases that match TRBD1. With V trimmed by 5 bases and J by 8 bases, 9 bases remained unmatched. The CDR3 has 15 residues. Germline CDR1 and CDR2: SEHNR and FQNEAQ (reference sequence). In nucleotides, the CDR3 is TGTGCCAGCAGCCCTCGGACAGGGGGTCGTGATGAGCAGTTCTTC. It codes for CASSPRTGGRDEQFF.

The chain recombines TRBV2 with TRBJ1-5, with D perhaps matching TRBD1 (6 bases). This CDR3 region has 14 residues. Trimming took 3 bases from V and 4 from J, leaving 10 bases between them. In germline, CDR1 is SNHLY, CDR2 FYNNEI. The CDR3 protein is CASSEGHPNQPQHF. CDR3 DNA: TGTGCCAGCAGTGAGGGACACCCTAATCAGCCCCAGCATTTT.

This clonotype was observed a few times. The genes are TRBV12-3 or TRBV12-4 and TRBJ2-5; D tentatively reads TRBD1 or TRBD2 (5 bases each). The CDR3 loop spans 17 amino acids. Trimming removed 4 bases at V and 1 base at J, with 19 bases between. The CDR3 loop is CASSYDEGRQTQETQYF. The CDR3 DNA follows: TGTGCCAGCAGTTATGACGAGGGGCGACAGACCCAAGAGACCCAGTACTTC.

This clonotype was recorded many times. The chain carries TRBV20-1 and TRBJ2-5; 8 bases map to TRBD2. The germline gives CDR1 DFQATT, CDR2 SNEGSKA (reference sequence). V lost 2 bases and J lost 3; bases outside the gene matches: 8. This CDR3 is built from 15 residues. CDR3 loop: CSARRPGTRKETQYF. The CDR3 region has the DNA TGCAGTGCTAGACGCCCCGGGACTAGGAAAGAGACCCAGTACTTC.

The V call is TRBV29-1, the J call TRBJ1-1, with D possibly being TRBD1 (6 bases). The CDR3 has 14 residues. Germline V gene lookup returns CDR1 SQVTM and CDR2 ANQGSEA. Trimming shortened V by 4 bases and J by 0 bases, and 12 bases separated the two germline ends. CDR3: CSVVGGRMNTEAFF. CDR3 coding DNA: TGCAGCGTTGTGGGGGGGCGCATGAACACTGAAGCTTTCTTT.

The V gene is TRBV10-3, the J gene TRBJ2-2; D unresolved. This CDR3 region has 16 residues. Trimming pared 0 bases from V and 2 bases from J, leaving 10 bases between. CDR1 is ENHRY, CDR2 SYGVKD, per germline. The DNA of the CDR3 is TGTGCCATCAGTGAGTCCTTCGGCCGCAACACCGGGGAGCTGTTTTTT. Its translation is CAISESFGRNTGELFF.

This clonotype was counted at least ten times. This chain joins TRBV12-3 or TRBV12-4 and TRBJ2-2; D ambiguous. The CDR3 has 13 amino acids. V lost 7 bases, J lost 2 bases, and 8 bases lay in between. The CDR3: CASTLTNTGELFF. CDR3 DNA: TGTGCCAGCACCCTCACTAACACCGGGGAGCTGTTTTTT.

This clonotype was seen a few times. This rearrangement joins TRBV2 to TRBJ1-4; D uncertain. The CDR3 extends over 15 amino acids. The germline CDR1 and CDR2 sequences are SNHLY and FYNNEI. Trimming took off 1 base at V and 3 bases at J, with 9 bases between the two ends. The CDR3 spells CASSEESEANEKLFF. Written as DNA, the CDR3 is TGTGCCAGCAGTGAAGAGTCTGAGGCTAATGAAAAACTGTTTTTT.

The chain carries TRBV20-1 and TRBJ2-1; TRBD2 aligns across 13 bases. CDR1 is DFQATT, CDR2 SNEGSKA, per germline (reference sequence). The CDR3 covers 15 residues. V lost 7 bases and J lost 3; bases outside the gene matches: 6. The DNA for the CDR3 is TGCAGTGGCCATGGGACTAGCGGGAACTACAATGAGCAGTTCTTC. Translating it yields CSGHGTSGNYNEQFF.

This chain links TRBV12-3 or TRBV12-4 with TRBJ1-5, with no clear D. V dropped 8 bases and J dropped 4 bases, with 15 bases sitting between them. The CDR3 is 14 amino acids. CDR3 loop: CASSGGDLNQPQHF. CDR3 nucleotide sequence: TGTGCCAGCTCCGGCGGAGACTTAAATCAGCCCCAGCATTTT.

The rearrangement links TRBV29-1 to TRBJ2-7; TRBD1 is a possible D gene (5 bases). The V end lost 0 bases, the J end lost 7 bases, and 22 bases lay between the germline ends. Germline V gene lookup returns CDR1 SQVTM and CDR2 ANQGSEA. This CDR3 has 16 residues. The CDR3 region is CSVEDWSSTGYNEQYF. The CDR3 DNA follows: TGCAGCGTTGAAGATTGGAGCAGTACAGGCTACAATGAGCAGTACTTC.

The genes are TRBV6-2 or TRBV6-3 and TRBJ2-1, with D possibly matching TRBD2 (7 bases). The closer fit of TRBJ2-7 to the DNA end suggests the J call may be wrong. Germline CDR1 and CDR2: MNHEY and SVGEGT. This CDR3 comprises 17 residues. CDR3: CASSYGEGTRSYNEQYF. CDR3 nucleotide sequence: TGTGCCAGCAGTTACGGGGAGGGGACAAGATCCTACAATGAGCAGTACTTC.

Points on this clonotype: One junction end disagrees with the germline gene, perhaps due to a read error. The chain uses TRBV6-5 and TRBJ1-5, with D unclear. Per the germline V gene, CDR1 is MNHEY and CDR2 is SVGAGI. The CDR3 totals 13 residues. The CDR3, as DNA: TGTGCCGGCAGCCGGGCCAAAGGGCAGCCCCAGCATTTT. It translates to CAGSRAKGQPQHF.

This chain uses TRBV30 with TRBJ2-3; possibly TRBD1 for D (5 bases). Germline V gene lookup returns CDR1 GTSNPN and CDR2 SVGIG (reference sequence). The V gene lost 0 bases and the J gene lost 6 bases, with 7 bases spanning the gap. The length of the CDR3 is 12 residues. The CDR3 region is CAWSVQVDTQYF. DNA of the CDR3: TGTGCCTGGAGTGTACAGGTTGATACGCAGTATTTT.

CDR3 amino acids: CSARPQGGTTEAFF. The CDR3 nucleotides read TGCAGTGCTAGGCCGCAGGGAGGGACCACTGAAGCTTTCTTT. This chain joins TRBV20-1 and TRBJ1-1; possibly TRBD1 for D (5 bases). The ends were cut back, 3 bases at V and 4 bases at J, with 15 bases in the middle. Germline values: CDR1 DFQATT, CDR2 SNEGSKA (reference sequence). This CDR3 spans 14 amino acids.

This sequence joins TRBV6-5 and TRBJ1-1; tentatively, D is TRBD1 (5 bases). Germline V lookup: CDR1 MNHEY, CDR2 SVGAGI. Trimming took off 0 bases at V and 2 bases at J, with 19 bases between the two ends. The CDR3 is 18 amino acids. The CDR3 spells CASSYSGSLGGRNTEAFF. The CDR3 DNA follows: TGTGCCAGCAGTTACTCGGGGTCCCTTGGGGGTCGAAACACTGAAGCTTTCTTT.

This clonotype was counted at least ten times. The V call is TRBV12-3 or TRBV12-4, the J call TRBJ2-3, with D possibly matching TRBD2 (5 bases). The CDR3 is 15 amino acids. The V and J ends lost 1 base and 1 base respectively, with 9 bases between them. CDR3: CASSLGSARTDTQYF. The CDR3 bases are TGTGCCAGCAGTTTAGGTAGCGCCCGCACAGATACGCAGTATTTT.